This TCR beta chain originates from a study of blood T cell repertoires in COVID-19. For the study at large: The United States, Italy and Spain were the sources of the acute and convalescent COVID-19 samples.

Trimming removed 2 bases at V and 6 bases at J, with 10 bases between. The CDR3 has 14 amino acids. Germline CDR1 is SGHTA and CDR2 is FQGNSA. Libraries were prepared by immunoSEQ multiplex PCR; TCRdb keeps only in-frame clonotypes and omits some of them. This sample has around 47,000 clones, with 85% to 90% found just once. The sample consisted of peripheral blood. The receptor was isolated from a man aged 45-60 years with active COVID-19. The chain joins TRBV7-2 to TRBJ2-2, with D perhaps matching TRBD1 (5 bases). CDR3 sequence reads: CASSLQGVSGELFF. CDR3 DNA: TGTGCCAGCAGCTTACAAGGGGTCTCCGGGGAGCTGTTTTTT.